A selection of T cell receptor beta chains follows, all from one sample in a study of cytomegalovirus exposure and HLA in healthy donors. Data came from immunoSEQ multiplex PCR; TCRdb stores just in-frame clones and leaves some out. The sample carries tens of thousands of clones, approximately 84% recorded once. The sample consisted of PBMCs. Receptor source: a woman aged 50 to 60 in good health and CMV-seronegative. The CDR3 runs from the conserved cysteine through the conserved F or W. The D gene is left open where the match is weak. Rows give clone size only sometimes, using once, few, many, or a class for an expanded clone.

D gene	V gene	J gene	clone size	CDR3 DNA	CDR3 protein
NA	TRBV9	TRBJ2-2	NA	TGTGCCAGCAGCAGGGGGGAGGGCTGGACCGGGGAGCTGTTTTTT	CASSRGEGWTGELFF
NA	TRBV15	TRBJ2-7	NA	TGTGCCACCAGCAGAGACAGGGTAGGTTACGAGCAGTACTTC	CATSRDRVGYEQYF
NA	TRBV7-2	TRBJ1-3	NA	TGTGCCAGCAGCTTACCGGGGGGGGCTGGAAACACCATATATTTT	CASSLPGGAGNTIYF
NA	TRBV6-5	TRBJ2-2	NA	TGTGCCAGCGGAACTACGACAGCGAACACCGGGGAGCTGTTTTTT	CASGTTTANTGELFF
TRBD2	TRBV15	TRBJ2-1	NA	TGTGCCACCAGTACGCCATCAGCGGGAAGCTACAATGAGCAGTTCTTC	CATSTPSAGSYNEQFF
NA	TRBV15	TRBJ1-1	NA	TGTGCCACCAGCAGAGCCACTGAAAACACTGAAGCTTTCTTT	CATSRATENTEAFF
NA	TRBV28	TRBJ1-1	NA	TGTGCCAGCAGTTTAAGCGGACTGAACACTGAAGCTTTCTTT	CASSLSGLNTEAFF
TRBD1	TRBV2	TRBJ2-3	NA	TGTGCCAGCAGTCGGGACAGAAACACAGATACGCAGTATTTT	CASSRDRNTDTQYF
TRBD1	TRBV10-3	TRBJ1-2	NA	TGTGCCATCAGCCGGTGGCGGGACAGCTACTATGGCTACACCTTC	CAISRWRDSYYGYTF
NA	TRBV5-4	TRBJ1-1	NA	TGTGCCAGCAGCTCACAGGGTGCGGCGGTTTCGACTGAAGCTTTCTTT	CASSSQGAAVSTEAFF
TRBD2	TRBV5-1	TRBJ2-1	NA	TGCGCCAGCAGCTTTTCTAGCGGGGGGGCCCGCGAGCAGTTCTTC	CASSFSSGGAREQFF
NA	TRBV21-1	TRBJ2-2	NA	TGTGCCAGCAGCGCACCGGGACAGGGTATGGCCGGGGAGCTGTTTTTT	CASSAPGQGMAGELFF
NA	TRBV5-6	TRBJ2-5	NA	TGTGCCAGCAGCCTCCCGAACAGCGAGACCCAGTACTTC	CASSLPNSETQYF
TRBD1	TRBV9	TRBJ1-1	NA	TGTGCCAGCAGCCCTCGGACAGGGGGGAACACTGAAGCTTTCTTT	CASSPRTGGNTEAFF
TRBD1	TRBV5-4	TRBJ2-1	NA	TGTGCCAGCAGCTCCCCGACAGGGCACGATGAGCAGTTCTTC	CASSSPTGHDEQFF
TRBD2	TRBV13	TRBJ2-2	NA	TGTGCCAGCAGCTTCTCTAGCGGGAGGGCCTCCACCGGGGAGCTGTTTTTT	CASSFSSGRASTGELFF
NA	TRBV7-9	TRBJ2-2	NA	TGTGCCAGCAGCTTAGCCGGGAGAAACACCGGGGAGCTGTTTTTT	CASSLAGRNTGELFF
TRBD2	TRBV5-4	TRBJ2-1	NA	TGTGCCAGCAGCTTGGGTACTAGCGGCTCCTACAATGAGCAGTTCTTC	CASSLGTSGSYNEQFF
TRBD2	TRBV27	TRBJ2-2	NA	TGTGCCAGCAGTCCCCGACTAGCGGGAGTGAGCACCGGGGAGCTGTTTTTT	CASSPRLAGVSTGELFF
TRBD2	TRBV5-1	TRBJ2-3	NA	TGCGCCAGCAGCTTAGACGGGAGGGGACTGACAGATACGCAGTATTTT	CASSLDGRGLTDTQYF
TRBD1	TRBV19	TRBJ1-2	NA	TGTGCCAGTACTGCGGGACAGAACCACTACTATGGCTACACCTTC	CASTAGQNHYYGYTF
NA	TRBV6-5	TRBJ1-2	NA	TGTGCCAGCAGTTACTCCCAGGAGGGTAACTATGGCTACACCTTC	CASSYSQEGNYGYTF
TRBD1	TRBV7-9	TRBJ1-2	NA	TGTGCCAGCAGCTCACGGACAGGGATTAGCTATGGCTACACCTTC	CASSSRTGISYGYTF
TRBD1	TRBV29-1	TRBJ2-2	NA	TGCAGCGCGGACAGGGTTAACACCGGGGAGCTGTTTTTT	CSADRVNTGELFF
TRBD1	TRBV15	TRBJ1-2	NA	TGTGCCACCAGCAGGGGGGGACAGGGTAGAAACTATGGCTACACCTTC	CATSRGGQGRNYGYTF
TRBD1	TRBV6-4	TRBJ2-5	NA	TGTGCCAGCAGTGACCCATCCGGACAGGGGGCTCAAGAGACCCAGTACTTC	CASSDPSGQGAQETQYF
TRBD1	TRBV10-3	TRBJ2-6	few	TGTGCCATCAGTGTCGGGACAGGGAGGACTCTCGGGGCCAACGTCCTGACTTTC	CAISVGTGRTLGANVLTF
TRBD1	TRBV2	TRBJ2-3	NA	TGTGCCAGCATCCCGACAGGGGGCCGGACAGATACGCAGTATTTT	CASIPTGGRTDTQYF
NA	TRBV25-1	TRBJ1-2	NA	TGTGCCAGCAGTGATACAGCTAACTATGGCTACACCTTC	CASSDTANYGYTF
TRBD1	TRBV2	TRBJ2-3	NA	TGTGCCAGAGGGGGACAGGGGAGTTATACGCAGTATTTT	CARGGQGSYTQYF
NA	TRBV15	TRBJ2-7	NA	TGTGCCACCAGCAGAGAGGCAGGGGTGGGCTACGAGCAGTACTTC	CATSREAGVGYEQYF
NA	TRBV7-6	TRBJ2-3	NA	TGTGCCAGCAGCTCCCTCCTGGCAGTCGCCCCCACAGATACGCAGTATTTT	CASSSLLAVAPTDTQYF
TRBD2	TRBV2	TRBJ2-1	once	TGTGCCAGCAGTCGCCTGGGGACTAGCGGAGCCTACAATGAGCAGTTCTTC	CASSRLGTSGAYNEQFF
TRBD1	TRBV2	TRBJ1-2	NA	TGTGCCAGCAGAGCTGAACAGGGGCGTGGTGGCTACACCTTC	CASRAEQGRGGYTF
NA	TRBV7-9	TRBJ1-1	NA	TGTGCCAGCAGCTTAGCCCAGGGGAAATACACTGAAGCTTTCTTT	CASSLAQGKYTEAFF
TRBD1	TRBV4-1	TRBJ1-2	NA	TGCGCCAGCAGCCTACGACAGGGGGACTATGGCTACACCTTC	CASSLRQGDYGYTF
TRBD2	TRBV6-5	TRBJ2-1	NA	TGTGCCAGCAGTTGGGGAGGGGCCTACAATGAGCAGTTCTTC	CASSWGGAYNEQFF
TRBD2	TRBV6-5	TRBJ2-1	NA	TGTGCCAGCAGTCCCCGCGGGGGGGCCTGGAATGAGCAGTTCTTC	CASSPRGGAWNEQFF
NA	TRBV4-1	TRBJ1-2	few	TGCGCCAGCAGCCCAGGTGACAGTTCCCCCTATGGCTACACCTTC	CASSPGDSSPYGYTF
NA	TRBV6-5	TRBJ1-2	NA	TGTGCCAGCCACACAGGCCTTTATTATGGCTACACCTTC	CASHTGLYYGYTF
NA	TRBV19	TRBJ1-2	once	TGTGCCAGTAGTCGGCCAGCAGGAAGCTACACCTTC	CASSRPAGSYTF
NA	TRBV29-1	TRBJ1-1	NA	TGCAGCGTTTCTGACAGGTATGACACTGAAGCTTTCTTT	CSVSDRYDTEAFF
TRBD2	TRBV4-1	TRBJ2-1	NA	TGCGCCAGCAGCCCTTCCTTTCTAGCGGGAGGTCTGAGGAATGAGCAGTTCTTC	CASSPSFLAGGLRNEQFF
NA	TRBV9	TRBJ2-3	NA	TGTGCCAGCAGCAAGGAGGGAGCGACAGATACGCAGTATTTT	CASSKEGATDTQYF
NA	TRBV5-5	TRBJ2-1	NA	TGTGCCAGCAGCTTGGGAGGGACTGTCTACAATGAGCAGTTCTTC	CASSLGGTVYNEQFF
NA	TRBV6-6	TRBJ2-2	NA	TGTGCCAGCAGCCCAGGGGCCCGGTCCCGAGGGGAGCTGTTTTTT	CASSPGARSRGELFF